The 32 T cell receptor beta chains below were found in one sample sequenced in a study of T cell responses to AZD1222 COVID-19 vaccine. Produced via immunoSEQ multiplex PCR; TCRdb's table is partial and in-frame only. In the table there are 180,000 or so clones, approximately 90% of which are singletons. The material was peripheral blood, obtained 28 days after the second AZD1222 dose. The origin of the receptors is an adult who received the AZD1222 COVID-19 vaccine.

The gene calls are TRBV6-5 and TRBJ1-2; D remains ambiguous. The CDR3 is 13 amino acids. V lost 8 bases to trimming and J lost 2 bases, with 12 bases between them. Per germline, CDR1 MNHEY and CDR2 SVGAGI. This chain's CDR3 is CASSRTHNYGYTF. For the CDR3, the DNA is TGTGCCAGCTCGCGAACTCACAACTATGGCTACACCTTC.

The chain combines TRBV4-1 with TRBJ2-1; TRBD2 matches 13 bases. J lost 7 bases, V lost 1 base, and 7 bases had no gene match. The CDR3 spans 17 residues. Per the germline V gene, CDR1 is MGHRA and CDR2 is YSYEKL. CDR3 loop: CASSQVTLAGGRNEQFF. The DNA for the CDR3 is TGCGCCAGCAGCCAAGTGACACTAGCGGGGGGGCGGAATGAGCAGTTCTTC.

The chain recombines TRBV4-1 with TRBJ1-6; maybe TRBD1 (5 bases). Looked up from germline, CDR1 is MGHRA and CDR2 is YSYEKL. Trimming left V 0 bases short and J 10 bases short, with 22 bases between. This CDR3 comprises 18 residues. CDR3 residues: CASSQDARVGGGGSPLHF. The CDR3 nucleotides are TGCGCCAGCAGCCAAGATGCCCGGGTGGGGGGAGGAGGGTCACCCCTCCACTTT.

This chain connects TRBV3-1 (or the pseudogene TRBV3-2) to TRBJ2-1; TRBD2 matches at 10 bases. The CDR3 consists of 17 residues. Germline values: CDR1 LGHDT, CDR2 YNNKEL (reference sequence). J lost 1 base, V lost 0 bases, and 3 bases had no gene match. CDR3: CASSQEVAGGSYNEQFF. The CDR3 DNA is TGTGCCAGCAGCCAAGAGGTAGCGGGGGGATCCTACAATGAGCAGTTCTTC.

The chain links TRBV7-9 to TRBJ1-5; D gene uncertain. V was trimmed by 7 bases and J by 7 bases, leaving 14 bases between them. Germline-derived CDR1 and CDR2 are SEHNR and FQNEAQ (reference sequence). CDR3 length: 13 amino acids. This CDR3 reads CASNQGINQPQHF. The CDR3 DNA is TGTGCCAGCAACCAAGGCATCAACCAGCCCCAGCATTTT.

V gene TRBV19 combines with J gene TRBJ1-4; 7 bases fit TRBD1. V lost 3 bases, J lost 7 bases, and 8 bases stayed unmatched. Germline values: CDR1 LNHDA, CDR2 SQIVND (reference sequence). This CDR3 region has 15 residues. In DNA form, the CDR3 reads TGTGCCAGTAGTATTGGGCGGACAGGCGTTGAAAAACTGTTTTTT. Its translation: CASSIGRTGVEKLFF.

V is TRBV19 and J is TRBJ1-1; TRBD1 is a possible D gene (5 bases). The CDR3 is 13 residues long. V was pared by 5 bases and J by 8 bases, with 15 bases between. CDR1 LNHDA and CDR2 SQIVND come from the germline V gene (reference sequence). This CDR3 is CASSSGLPGEAFF. In DNA, the CDR3 is TGTGCCAGTAGTTCGGGACTCCCGGGAGAAGCTTTCTTT.

This rearrangement joins TRBV19 to TRBJ1-5; a weak D match, TRBD1 (6 bases). This CDR3 contains 16 residues. Trimming pared 5 bases from V and 4 bases from J, leaving 18 bases between. CDR1 and CDR2 from the germline V gene are LNHDA and SQIVND (reference sequence). CDR3 amino acids: CASSFVGDTRNQPQHF. DNA for the CDR3: TGTGCCAGTAGTTTTGTCGGGGACACTAGAAATCAGCCCCAGCATTTT.

V usage is TRBV27 and J usage is TRBJ2-2; D is possibly TRBD1 or TRBD2 (6 bases each). With 3 bases removed from V and 12 bases from J, the gap between germline ends came to 14 bases. The CDR3 sequence is 13 residues long. Germline V CDR1 and CDR2: MNHEY, SMNVEV (reference sequence). Here the CDR3 DNA reads TGTGCCAGCAGTTTTAGTTCTGGGGGGCAGCTGTTTTTT. Protein: CASSFSSGGQLFF.

The chain is built from TRBV4-1 and TRBJ2-1; D not certain. Germline CDR1 reads MGHRA; CDR2 reads YSYEKL. The CDR3 is 13 amino acids. The ends were cut back, 1 base at V and 8 bases at J, with 9 bases in the middle. Written as DNA, the CDR3 is TGCGCCAGCAGCCAAGTCGAATGGTATGAGCAGTTCTTC. It translates to CASSQVEWYEQFF.

The chain combines TRBV2 with TRBJ1-1; D gene uncertain. The ends were cut back, 4 bases at V and 4 bases at J, with 7 bases in the middle. The CDR3 has 12 residues. Per the germline V gene, CDR1 is SNHLY and CDR2 is FYNNEI. CDR3 in amino acids: CASSAAVTEAFF. The CDR3 bases are TGTGCCAGCAGTGCAGCCGTCACTGAAGCTTTCTTT.

The chain is built from TRBV5-6 and TRBJ2-3, with D possibly being TRBD2 (6 bases). This CDR3 is built from 14 residues. Germline V gene lookup returns CDR1 SGHDT and CDR2 YYEEEE. V lost 4 bases to trimming and J lost 4 bases, with 13 bases between them. The CDR3 nucleotides read TGTGCCAGCAGCCTCGGGGGTAGCGCAGATACGCAGTATTTT. Translated: CASSLGGSADTQYF.

This clone appeared once. This chain links TRBV27 with TRBJ2-2, with D perhaps matching TRBD2 (6 bases). Trimming took 7 bases from V and 6 from J, leaving 15 bases between them. The CDR3 spans 14 residues. CDR1 and CDR2 (germline): MNHEY, SMNVEV (reference sequence). CDR3 DNA: TGTGCCAGCATGGAGGGGCTCAAGCCCGGGGAGCTGTTTTTT. It specifies CASMEGLKPGELFF.

The chain joins TRBV29-1 to TRBJ1-2; 9 nucleotides agree with TRBD1. The CDR3 is 12 amino acids. The germline V gene has CDR1 SQVTM and CDR2 ANQGSEA. Unmatched junction bases numbered 4, after V lost 4 bases and J lost 7 bases. The CDR3 is CSVVRDRAGYTF. In DNA, the CDR3 is TGCAGCGTTGTCCGGGACAGGGCTGGCTACACCTTC.

The V call is TRBV5-6, the J call TRBJ2-3, with no clear D. CDR1 is SGHDT and CDR2 is YYEEEE in the germline V gene. Trimming removed 0 bases at V and 7 bases at J, with 6 bases between. There are 12 residues in the CDR3. In DNA, the CDR3 is TGTGCCAGCAGCTTGGAGAGAAATACGCAGTATTTT. It encodes CASSLERNTQYF.

The chain recombines TRBV5-1 with TRBJ2-7, with 9 nucleotides matching TRBD1. CDR1 is SGHRS and CDR2 is YFSETQ in the germline V gene. The CDR3 is made up of 14 amino acids. Trimming removed 7 bases from V and 0 bases from J; junction bases left unmatched: 5. The CDR3 spells CASRGTGPSYEQYF. The DNA of the CDR3 is TGCGCCAGCCGAGGGACAGGGCCCTCCTACGAGCAGTACTTC. The full variable domain, completed using reference TRBV5-1 and TRBJ2-7, is KAGVTQTPRYLIKTRGQQVTLSCSPISGHRSVSWYQQTPGQGLQFLFEYFSETQRNKGNFPGRFSGRQFSNSRSEMNVSTLELGDSALYLCASRGTGPSYEQYFGPGTRLTVT.

This chain connects TRBV10-3 to TRBJ2-2, with 7 bases identical to TRBD1. The germline gives CDR1 ENHRY, CDR2 SYGVKD. Trimming removed 4 bases from V and 5 bases from J; junction bases left unmatched: 4. The CDR3 totals 14 residues. The chain's CDR3 is CAISAQGETGELFF. The CDR3 coding sequence is TGTGCCATCAGTGCCCAGGGGGAGACCGGGGAGCTGTTTTTT.

The chain has TRBV5-1 and TRBJ1-6; 7 bases align to TRBD1. This CDR3 region has 18 residues. V lost 0 bases and J lost 4; bases outside the gene matches: 10. Germline CDR1 SGHRS, CDR2 YFSETQ. CDR3: CASSLEGWDSPYNSPLHF. In nucleotides, the CDR3 is TGCGCCAGCAGCTTGGAGGGTTGGGACAGTCCGTATAATTCACCCCTCCACTTT.

The chain has TRBV9 and TRBJ1-5; no definite D call. Deletions cut 0 bases from V and 4 bases from J, with 5 bases between. The CDR3 has 13 amino acids. Germline V gene data show CDR1 as SGDLS and CDR2 as YYNGEE. The CDR3 loop reads CASSVDTNQPQHF. Here the CDR3 DNA reads TGTGCCAGCAGCGTAGACACAAATCAGCCCCAGCATTTT.

The chain joins TRBV27 to TRBJ2-7; TRBD2 matches 16 bases. Losses at the gene ends were 5 bases for V and 3 bases for J; bases not matched to a gene: 13. The germline V gene encodes CDR1 MNHEY and CDR2 SMNVEV (reference sequence). This CDR3 is 19 amino acids long. The CDR3 sequence: CASSPRGGLAGGSFYEQYF. CDR3 DNA sequence: TGTGCCAGCAGTCCCCGGGGGGGACTAGCGGGGGGGTCCTTCTACGAGCAGTACTTC.

The chain employs TRBV11-2 and TRBJ2-2; D call uncertain. The CDR3 contains 11 residues. V gave up 6 bases and J gave up 3 bases, with 2 bases separating them. Germline V gives CDR1 SGHAT, CDR2 FQNNGV. The CDR3 is CASSYTGELFF. In DNA form, the CDR3 reads TGTGCCAGCAGTTACACCGGGGAGCTGTTTTTT. Full variable domain (outside the CDR3, taken from reference TRBV11-2 and TRBJ2-2): EAGVAQSPRYKIIEKRQSVAFWCNPISGHATLYWYQQILGQGPKLLIQFQNNGVVDDSQLPKDRFSAERLKGVDSTLKIQPAKLEDSAVYLCASSYTGELFFGEGSRLTVL.

The chain is built from TRBV19 and TRBJ2-5, with a possible D match to TRBD1 (6 bases). Looked up from germline, CDR1 is LNHDA and CDR2 is SQIVND (reference sequence). V was cut by 7 bases and J by 0 bases, with 15 bases left in between. The CDR3 is 15 amino acids. Written as DNA, the CDR3 is TGTGCCAGTAACACCCCGGGACACAACCAAGAGACCCAGTACTTC. Protein: CASNTPGHNQETQYF.

The chain employs TRBV7-9 and TRBJ2-3, with D possibly matching TRBD2 (5 bases). CDR3 size: 14 residues. V was trimmed by 5 bases and J by 6 bases, leaving 15 bases between them. Germline CDR1 SEHNR, CDR2 FQNEAQ (reference sequence). The CDR3 region is CASSPRTGMDTQYF. The DNA for the CDR3 is TGTGCCAGCAGCCCGCGGACCGGGATGGATACGCAGTATTTT.

J is TRBJ2-3 and V is TRBV4-3; 9 bases align to TRBD2. Germline CDR1 LGHNA, CDR2 YSLEER. The CDR3 extends over 17 amino acids. V lost 1 base, J lost 3 bases, and 8 bases stayed unmatched. The CDR3 nucleotides are TGCGCCAGCAGCCAAGCGGTGACTAGCGGACGTACAGATACGCAGTATTTT. This codes for CASSQAVTSGRTDTQYF.

The rearrangement links TRBV5-6 to TRBJ2-2, with TRBD2 matching over 13 bases. CDR1 and CDR2 from the germline V gene are SGHDT and YYEEEE. The CDR3 totals 19 residues. With V trimmed by 4 bases and J by 0 bases, 9 bases remained unmatched. DNA for the CDR3: TGTGCCAGCAGCCGAGGACTAGCGGGAGCAGTTACGAACACCGGGGAGCTGTTTTTT. Its translation is CASSRGLAGAVTNTGELFF.

The rearrangement uses TRBV6-5 and TRBJ2-2; maybe TRBD1 (6 bases). The CDR3 loop spans 15 amino acids. V lost 6 bases to trimming and J lost 1 base, with 12 bases between them. CDR1 MNHEY and CDR2 SVGAGI come from the germline V gene. CDR3 residues: CASSPGHVNTGELFF. CDR3 nucleotides: TGTGCCAGCAGCCCGGGACACGTGAACACCGGGGAGCTGTTTTTT.

This clone appeared a single time. The chain uses TRBV7-9 and TRBJ1-2; possible D gene TRBD1, 6 bases. V lost 2 bases to trimming and J lost 0 bases, with 16 bases between them. Per the germline V gene, CDR1 is SEHNR and CDR2 is FQNEAQ (reference sequence). This CDR3 has 17 amino acids. The CDR3 coding sequence is TGTGCCAGCAGCTTAAGGAGACAGGACCCATCTAACTATGGCTACACCTTC. This sequence encodes CASSLRRQDPSNYGYTF.

This chain uses TRBV27 with TRBJ2-3, with D possibly matching TRBD2 (5 bases). CDR3 size: 14 residues. V lost 4 bases and J lost 7, with 15 bases in between. The germline V gene encodes CDR1 MNHEY and CDR2 SMNVEV (reference sequence). The CDR3 sequence: CASSWRTPGNTQYF. The CDR3 nucleotides read TGTGCCAGCAGTTGGAGGACCCCTGGAAATACGCAGTATTTT.

The rearrangement links TRBV30 to TRBJ1-5, with unresolved D. The V and J ends lost 2 bases and 0 bases respectively, with 14 bases between them. The CDR3 extends over 16 amino acids. The germline gives CDR1 GTSNPN, CDR2 SVGIG (reference sequence). CDR3 region: CAWSPKRIYSNQPQHF. The CDR3 DNA reads as TGTGCCTGGAGTCCAAAGAGAATTTATAGCAATCAGCCCCAGCATTTT.

This rearrangement joins TRBV6-2 or TRBV6-3 to TRBJ1-5, with 7 bases identical to TRBD1. This CDR3 has 14 amino acids. Germline V gene data show CDR1 as MNHEY and CDR2 as SVGEGT. V shed 4 bases and J 5 bases; nucleotides not matched to a gene: 5. The DNA of the CDR3 is TGTGCCAGCAGTTCGTACAGGGGAGATCAGCCCCAGCATTTT. It yields the protein CASSSYRGDQPQHF.

This chain connects TRBV12-5 to TRBJ2-7, with TRBD2 matching over 8 bases. Germline CDR1 and CDR2: LGHNT and FRNRAP. This CDR3 has 14 residues. Trimming removed 3 bases from V and 1 base from J; junction bases left unmatched: 2. The CDR3 DNA is TGTGCTAGTGGTTTAGGCGGGGGGTCCTACGAGCAGTACTTC. It translates to CASGLGGGSYEQYF.

The chain recombines TRBV30 with TRBJ2-3, with a tentative D call TRBD2 (7 bases). V was pared by 0 bases and J by 3 bases, with 13 bases between. The CDR3 covers 15 residues. In germline, CDR1 is GTSNPN, CDR2 SVGIG (reference sequence). The CDR3 DNA follows: TGTGCCTGGAGTGTACTACAGGGAGGGACAGATACGCAGTATTTT. Protein product: CAWSVLQGGTDTQYF.